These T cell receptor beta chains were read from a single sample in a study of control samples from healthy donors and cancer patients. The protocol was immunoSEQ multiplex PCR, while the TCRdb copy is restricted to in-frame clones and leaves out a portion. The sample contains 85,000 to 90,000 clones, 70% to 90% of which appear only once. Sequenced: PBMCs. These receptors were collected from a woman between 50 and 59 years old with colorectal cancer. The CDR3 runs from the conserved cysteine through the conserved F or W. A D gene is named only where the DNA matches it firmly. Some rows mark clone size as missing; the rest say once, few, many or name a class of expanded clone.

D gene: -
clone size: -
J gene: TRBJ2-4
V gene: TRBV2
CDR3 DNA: TGTGCCAGCAGTACTATCGACACCTTAGCCAAAAACATTCAGTACTTC
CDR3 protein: CASSTIDTLAKNIQYF

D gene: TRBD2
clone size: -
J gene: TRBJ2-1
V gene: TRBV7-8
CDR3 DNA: TGTGCCAGCAGCTTCCCTAGCGGGGGGACTCAGTTCTTC
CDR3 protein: CASSFPSGGTQFF

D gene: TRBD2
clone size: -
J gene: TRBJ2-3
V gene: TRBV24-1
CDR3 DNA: TGTGCCACCAGTGCCGGGACTAGCGGGGTCGCTACGCAGTATTTT
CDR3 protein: CATSAGTSGVATQYF

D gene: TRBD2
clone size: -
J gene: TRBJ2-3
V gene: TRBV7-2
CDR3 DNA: TGTGCCAGCAGCTTAACCAGGAGGGGCGGGGGTCGGGCAGATACGCAGTATTTT
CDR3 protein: CASSLTRRGGGRADTQYF

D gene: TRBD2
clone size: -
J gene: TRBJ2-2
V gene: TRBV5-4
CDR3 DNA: TGTGCCAGCAGCTTGGACGGGGGGGACACCGGGGAGCTGTTTTTT
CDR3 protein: CASSLDGGDTGELFF

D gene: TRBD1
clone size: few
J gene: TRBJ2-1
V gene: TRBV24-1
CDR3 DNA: TGTGCCACCAGTGACACCGGGACAGGGAACCTCAATGAGCAGTTCTTC
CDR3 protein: CATSDTGTGNLNEQFF

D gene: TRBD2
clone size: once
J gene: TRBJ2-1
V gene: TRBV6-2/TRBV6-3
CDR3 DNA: TGTGCCAGCAGTGGGGGGAGCGGGGCCAGCTACAATGAGCAGTTCTTC
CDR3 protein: CASSGGSGASYNEQFF

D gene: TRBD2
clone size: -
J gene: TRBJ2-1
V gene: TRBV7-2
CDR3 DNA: TGTGCCAGCAGTATAGCGGGGGGGCGGGATGAGCAGTTCTTC
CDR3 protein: CASSIAGGRDEQFF

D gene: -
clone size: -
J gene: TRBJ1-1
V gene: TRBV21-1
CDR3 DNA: TGTGCCAGCAGAAACACAGGGCTGGGACAGGGGTACACTGAAGCTTTCTTT
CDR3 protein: CASRNTGLGQGYTEAFF

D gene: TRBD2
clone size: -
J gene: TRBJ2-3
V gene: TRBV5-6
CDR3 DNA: TGTGCCAGCTTCCCCCTAGCGGGGATCACAGATACGCAGTATTTT
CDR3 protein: CASFPLAGITDTQYF

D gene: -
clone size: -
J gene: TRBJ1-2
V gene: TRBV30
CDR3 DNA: TGTGCCTGGAGTGACTACTATGGCTACACCTTC
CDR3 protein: CAWSDYYGYTF

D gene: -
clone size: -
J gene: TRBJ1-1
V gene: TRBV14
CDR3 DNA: TGTGCCAGCAGCCAAGATTCAGGCAGGAACACTGAAGCTTTCTTT
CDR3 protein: CASSQDSGRNTEAFF

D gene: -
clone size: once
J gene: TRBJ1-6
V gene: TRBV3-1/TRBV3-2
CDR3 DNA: TGTGCCAGCAGCCAGGGAGGGGGAAATAATTCACCCCTCCACTTT
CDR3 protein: CASSQGGGNNSPLHF

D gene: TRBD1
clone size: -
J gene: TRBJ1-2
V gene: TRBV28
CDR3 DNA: TGTGCCAGCAGTTTCGGGGCAGGGGGCAGGAATGGCTACACCTTC
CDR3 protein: CASSFGAGGRNGYTF

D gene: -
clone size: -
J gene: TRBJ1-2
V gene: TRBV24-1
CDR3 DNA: TGTGCCACCAGTTTCGATCCGAGAGGCTACACCTTC
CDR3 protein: CATSFDPRGYTF

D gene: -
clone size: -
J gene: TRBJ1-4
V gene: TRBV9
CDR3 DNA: TGTGCCAGCAGCCACCAAGGGGGATGGGCTAATGAAAAACTGTTTTTT
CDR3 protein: CASSHQGGWANEKLFF